The rows below give T cell receptor beta chains drawn from one sample of a study of T-cell memory formation after mild COVID-19. TCRdb re-derived calls from the 5' RACE reads in MiXCR, one entry per CDR3 protein. The sample yields under 150,000 distinct CDR3 sequences, 20% to 25% seen once. The sample consisted of PBMCs or a T cell subset sorted from them (not recorded which). All receptors come from a man between 18 and 35 years old who had mild COVID-19 (a few samples of this study predate the infection). Cell type and time point are not known. Each CDR3 is given with its conserved first and last residue. Fields, in order: J gene, D gene, clone size, V gene, CDR3 protein, CDR3 DNA. D genes are given only for firm matches. Size values are once, few and many counts, or a class for expanded clones, and some rows have none.

J: TRBJ2-7
D: TRBD2
size: .
V: TRBV6-5
CDR3: CASSYPSGGSYEQYF
DNA: TGTGCCAGCAGTTACCCTAGCGGGGGCTCCTACGAGCAGTACTTC

J: TRBJ1-5
D: .
size: .
V: TRBV2
CDR3: CASSPGSNQPQHF
DNA: TGTGCCAGCAGCCCGGGAAGCAATCAGCCCCAGCATTTT

J: TRBJ1-2
D: .
size: .
V: TRBV4-2
CDR3: CASSQDLQVSGPGYTF
DNA: TGTGCCAGCAGCCAAGATTTACAGGTCTCAGGTCCTGGCTACACCTTC

J: TRBJ2-1
D: .
size: .
V: TRBV4-2
CDR3: CASSQGGPGNEQFF
DNA: TGTGCCAGCAGCCAAGGGGGGCCTGGAAATGAGCAGTTCTTC

J: TRBJ1-2
D: TRBD1
size: .
V: TRBV5-4
CDR3: CASSSSGGALYGYTF
DNA: TGTGCCAGCAGCTCCTCAGGGGGCGCATTATATGGCTACACCTTC

J: TRBJ1-2
D: .
size: many
V: TRBV18
CDR3: CASSPNGGAGGYTF
DNA: TGTGCCAGCTCACCCAACGGTGGGGCTGGCGGCTACACCTTC

J: TRBJ2-1
D: .
size: .
V: TRBV4-1
CDR3: CASSHRGPITINEQFF
DNA: TGCGCCAGCAGCCACAGAGGTCCCATTACAATCAATGAGCAGTTCTTC

J: TRBJ2-3
D: .
size: few
V: TRBV20-1
CDR3: CSAGEGGRGLTDTQYF
DNA: TGCAGTGCTGGCGAGGGGGGACGGGGGCTCACAGATACGCAGTATTTT

J: TRBJ2-3
D: TRBD2
size: .
V: TRBV20-1
CDR3: CSASRAGGTTDTQYF
DNA: TGCAGTGCTAGTCGAGCGGGGGGTACCACAGATACGCAGTATTTT

J: TRBJ1-1
D: .
size: few
V: TRBV7-3
CDR3: CASSSQGYTEAFF
DNA: TGTGCCAGCAGCTCTCAGGGTTACACTGAAGCTTTCTTT

J: TRBJ2-2
D: TRBD1
size: few
V: TRBV24-1
CDR3: CATGPGGTGELFF
DNA: TGTGCCACCGGGCCAGGGGGCACCGGGGAGCTGTTTTTT

J: TRBJ2-1
D: TRBD1
size: few
V: TRBV29-1
CDR3: CSVGDRGSYEQFF
DNA: TGCAGCGTCGGGGACAGGGGGTCGTATGAGCAGTTCTTC

J: TRBJ2-7
D: TRBD2
size: few
V: TRBV12-3/TRBV12-4
CDR3: CASSFGGDEQYF
DNA: TGTGCCAGCAGTTTCGGGGGGGACGAGCAGTACTTC

J: TRBJ2-1
D: .
size: .
V: TRBV5-1
CDR3: CATASWGVGNEQFF
DNA: TGCGCCACCGCGTCTTGGGGGGTTGGGAATGAGCAGTTCTTC

J: TRBJ2-5
D: .
size: .
V: TRBV12-3/TRBV12-4
CDR3: CASSRTGESETQYF
DNA: TGTGCCAGCAGCCGCACCGGGGAATCGGAGACCCAGTACTTC

J: TRBJ2-5
D: TRBD2
size: .
V: TRBV6-6
CDR3: CASSYAPALGGGGHQETQYF
DNA: TGTGCCAGCAGTTACGCTCCTGCTTTAGGCGGGGGGGGACACCAAGAGACCCAGTACTTC